The TCR beta chain described here comes from a study of cytomegalovirus exposure and HLA in healthy donors. CDR3 length: 12 residues. Trimming shortened V by 5 bases and J by 5 bases, and 9 bases separated the two germline ends. Germline values: CDR1 SEHNR, CDR2 FQNEAQ (reference sequence). A multiplex PCR was run with 60 Vbeta primers and 13 Jbeta primers. Using immunoSEQ multiplex PCR, the repertoire was profiled, and TCRdb retains in-frame clones only, with some absent. Of about 140,000 clones listed, less than 80% were seen once; the top ten hold 6.5%. The chain has TRBV7-9 and TRBJ2-5; D is unresolved. This clonotype originated in a man in his forties in good health and CMV-seropositive. Material for sequencing was PBMCs. The CDR3 region has the DNA TGTGCCAGCAGCGATCCCGGGGAGACCCAGTACTTC. It yields the protein CASSDPGETQYF. The whole variable domain, filled in from reference TRBV7-9 and TRBJ2-5, reads DTGVSQNPRHKITKRGQNVTFRCDPISEHNRLYWYRQTLGQGPEFLTYFQNEAQLEKSRLLSDRFSAERPKGSFSTLEIQRTEQGDSAMYLCASSDPGETQYFGPGTRLLVL.